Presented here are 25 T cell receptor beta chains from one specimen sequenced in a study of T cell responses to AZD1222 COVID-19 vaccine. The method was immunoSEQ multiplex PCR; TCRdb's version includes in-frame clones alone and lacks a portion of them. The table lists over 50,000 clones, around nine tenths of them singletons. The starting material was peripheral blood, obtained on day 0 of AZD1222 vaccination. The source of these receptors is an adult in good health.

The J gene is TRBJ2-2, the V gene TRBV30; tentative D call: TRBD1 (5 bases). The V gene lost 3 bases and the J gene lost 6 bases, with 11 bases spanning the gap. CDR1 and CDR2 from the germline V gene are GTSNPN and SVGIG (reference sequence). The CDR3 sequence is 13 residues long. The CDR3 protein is CAWSAQGSGELFF. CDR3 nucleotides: TGTGCCTGGAGCGCCCAGGGCTCCGGGGAGCTGTTTTTT.

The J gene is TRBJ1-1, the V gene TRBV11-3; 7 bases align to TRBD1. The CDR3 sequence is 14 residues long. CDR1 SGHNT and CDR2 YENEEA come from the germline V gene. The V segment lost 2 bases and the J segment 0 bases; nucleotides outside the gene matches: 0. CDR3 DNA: TGTGCCAGCAGCTTAACAGGGGTGAACACTGAAGCTTTCTTT. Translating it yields CASSLTGVNTEAFF.

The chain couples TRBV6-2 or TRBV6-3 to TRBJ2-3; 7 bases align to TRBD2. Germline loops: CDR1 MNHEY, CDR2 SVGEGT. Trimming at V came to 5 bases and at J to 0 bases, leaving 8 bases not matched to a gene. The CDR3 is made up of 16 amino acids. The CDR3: CASSHPSGLSTDTQYF. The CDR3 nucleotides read TGTGCCAGCAGTCACCCCTCGGGACTAAGCACAGATACGCAGTATTTT.

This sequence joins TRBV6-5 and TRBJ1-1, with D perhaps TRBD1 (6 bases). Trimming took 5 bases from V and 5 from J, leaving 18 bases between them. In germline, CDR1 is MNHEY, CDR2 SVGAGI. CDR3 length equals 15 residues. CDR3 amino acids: CASSPRDTLGTEAFF. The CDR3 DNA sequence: TGTGCCAGCAGTCCCCGGGACACGCTGGGGACTGAAGCTTTCTTT.

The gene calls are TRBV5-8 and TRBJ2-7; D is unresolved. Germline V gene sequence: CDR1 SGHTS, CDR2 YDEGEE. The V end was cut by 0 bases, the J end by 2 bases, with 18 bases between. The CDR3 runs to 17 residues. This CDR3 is CASSLGRLWIPTYEQYF. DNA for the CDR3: TGTGCCAGCAGCTTGGGTCGTTTATGGATCCCTACCTACGAGCAGTACTTC.

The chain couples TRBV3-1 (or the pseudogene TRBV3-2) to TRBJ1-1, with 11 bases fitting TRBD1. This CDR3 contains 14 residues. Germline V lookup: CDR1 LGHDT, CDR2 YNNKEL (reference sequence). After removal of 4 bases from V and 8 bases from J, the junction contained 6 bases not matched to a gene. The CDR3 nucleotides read TGTGCCAGCAGCCCGGACAGGGGGCATAGGGAAGCTTTCTTT. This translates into CASSPDRGHREAFF.

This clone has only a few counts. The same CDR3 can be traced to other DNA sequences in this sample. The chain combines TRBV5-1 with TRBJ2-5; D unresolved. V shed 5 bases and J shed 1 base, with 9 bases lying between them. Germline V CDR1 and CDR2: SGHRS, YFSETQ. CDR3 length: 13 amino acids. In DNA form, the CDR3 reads TGCGCCAGCAGAGGTACGGGCCAAGAGACCCAGTACTTC. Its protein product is CASRGTGQETQYF. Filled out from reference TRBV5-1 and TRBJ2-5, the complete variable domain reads KAGVTQTPRYLIKTRGQQVTLSCSPISGHRSVSWYQQTPGQGLQFLFEYFSETQRNKGNFPGRFSGRQFSNSRSEMNVSTLELGDSALYLCASRGTGQETQYFGPGTRLLVL.

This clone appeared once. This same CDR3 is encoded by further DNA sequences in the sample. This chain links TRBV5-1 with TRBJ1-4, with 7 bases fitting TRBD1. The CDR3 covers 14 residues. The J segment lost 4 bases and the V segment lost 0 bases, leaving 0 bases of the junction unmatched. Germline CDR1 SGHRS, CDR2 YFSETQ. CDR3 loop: CASSLGQGNEKLFF. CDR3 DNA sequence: TGCGCCAGCAGCTTGGGACAGGGTAATGAAAAACTGTTTTTT.

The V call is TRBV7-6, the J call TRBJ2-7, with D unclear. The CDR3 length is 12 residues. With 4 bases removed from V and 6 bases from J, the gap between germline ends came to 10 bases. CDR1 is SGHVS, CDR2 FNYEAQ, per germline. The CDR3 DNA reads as TGTGCCAGCAGCTCAGGATTTGGCGAGCAGTACTTC. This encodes CASSSGFGEQYF.

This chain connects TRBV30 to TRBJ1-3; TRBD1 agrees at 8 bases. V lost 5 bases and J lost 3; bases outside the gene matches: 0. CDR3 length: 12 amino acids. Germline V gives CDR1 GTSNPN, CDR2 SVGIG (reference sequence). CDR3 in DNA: TGTGCCTGGGACAGGGGTGGAAACACCATATATTTT. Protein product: CAWDRGGNTIYF.

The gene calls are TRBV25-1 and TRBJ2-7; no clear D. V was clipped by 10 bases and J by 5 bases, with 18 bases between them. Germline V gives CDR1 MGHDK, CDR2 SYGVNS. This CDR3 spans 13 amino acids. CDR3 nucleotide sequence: TGTGCCATCTCCGGACCCAACGTTGACGAGCAGTACTTC. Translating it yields CAISGPNVDEQYF.

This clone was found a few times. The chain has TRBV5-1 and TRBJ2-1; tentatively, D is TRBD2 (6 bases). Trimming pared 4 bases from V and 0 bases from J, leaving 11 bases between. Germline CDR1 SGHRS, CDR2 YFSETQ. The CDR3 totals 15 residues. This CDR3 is CASSGSGSSYNEQFF. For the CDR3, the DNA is TGCGCCAGCAGCGGTAGCGGAAGCTCCTACAATGAGCAGTTCTTC. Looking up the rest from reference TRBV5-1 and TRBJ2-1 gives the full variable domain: KAGVTQTPRYLIKTRGQQVTLSCSPISGHRSVSWYQQTPGQGLQFLFEYFSETQRNKGNFPGRFSGRQFSNSRSEMNVSTLELGDSALYLCASSGSGSSYNEQFFGPGTRLTVL.

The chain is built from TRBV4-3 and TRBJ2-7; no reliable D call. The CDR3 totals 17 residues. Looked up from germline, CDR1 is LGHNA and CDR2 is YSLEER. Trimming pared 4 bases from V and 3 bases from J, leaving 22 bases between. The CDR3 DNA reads TGCGCCAGCAGCCCCTCTTCGCACCTAGTTGGAAACTACGAGCAGTACTTC. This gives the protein CASSPSSHLVGNYEQYF.

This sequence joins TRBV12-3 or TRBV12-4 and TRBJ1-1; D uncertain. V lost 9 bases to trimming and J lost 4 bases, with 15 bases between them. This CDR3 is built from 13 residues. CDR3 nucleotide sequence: TGTGCCAGTACTCAGGCCCATAGCACTGAAGCTTTCTTT. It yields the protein CASTQAHSTEAFF.

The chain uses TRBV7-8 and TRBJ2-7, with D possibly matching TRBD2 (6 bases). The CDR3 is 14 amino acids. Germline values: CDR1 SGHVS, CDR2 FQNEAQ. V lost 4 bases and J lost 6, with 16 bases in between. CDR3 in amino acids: CASSSRGRDFEQYF. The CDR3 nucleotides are TGTGCCAGCAGCTCCCGGGGTCGGGACTTCGAGCAGTACTTC. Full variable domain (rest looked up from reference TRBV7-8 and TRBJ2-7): GAGVSQSPRYKVAKRGQDVALRCDPISGHVSLFWYQQALGQGPEFLTYFQNEAQLDKSGLPSDRFFAERPEGSVSTLKIQRTQQEDSAVYLCASSSRGRDFEQYFGPGTRLTVT.

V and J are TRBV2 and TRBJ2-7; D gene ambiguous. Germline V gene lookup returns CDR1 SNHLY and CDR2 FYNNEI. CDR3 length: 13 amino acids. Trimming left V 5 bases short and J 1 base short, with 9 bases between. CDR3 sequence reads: CASSTTASYEQYF. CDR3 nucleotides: TGTGCCAGCAGTACGACTGCTTCCTACGAGCAGTACTTC.

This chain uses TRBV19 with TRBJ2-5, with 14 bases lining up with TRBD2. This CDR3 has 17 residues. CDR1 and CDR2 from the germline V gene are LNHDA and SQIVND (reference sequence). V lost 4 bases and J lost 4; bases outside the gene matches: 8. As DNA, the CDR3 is TGTGCCAGTAGTACTGGGACTAGCGGGAGTCTTGGAGAGACCCAGTACTTC. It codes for CASSTGTSGSLGETQYF.

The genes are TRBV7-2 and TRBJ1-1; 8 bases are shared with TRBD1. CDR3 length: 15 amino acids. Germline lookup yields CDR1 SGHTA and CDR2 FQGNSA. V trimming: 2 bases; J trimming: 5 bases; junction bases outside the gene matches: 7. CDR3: CASSLQGADGTEAFF. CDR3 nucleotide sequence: TGTGCCAGCAGCTTACAGGGGGCAGATGGGACTGAAGCTTTCTTT.

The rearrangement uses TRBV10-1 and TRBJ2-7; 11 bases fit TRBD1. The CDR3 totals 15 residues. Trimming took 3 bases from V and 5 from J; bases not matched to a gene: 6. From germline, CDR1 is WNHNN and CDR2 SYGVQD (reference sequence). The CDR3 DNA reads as TGCGCCAGCAGTGAAGTGGACAGGGGGCTGCACGAGCAGTACTTC. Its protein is CASSEVDRGLHEQYF.

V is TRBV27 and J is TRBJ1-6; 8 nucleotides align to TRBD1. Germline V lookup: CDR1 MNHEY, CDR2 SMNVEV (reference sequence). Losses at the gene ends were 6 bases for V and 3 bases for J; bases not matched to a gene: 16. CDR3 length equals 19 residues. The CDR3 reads CASRSDRGGEYNYNSPLHF. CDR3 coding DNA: TGTGCCAGCAGGTCCGACAGGGGAGGGGAATACAACTATAATTCACCCCTCCACTTT.

CDR3 sequence: CAWSKGQGPVSNEQFF. The DNA of the CDR3 is TGTGCCTGGAGTAAGGGGCAGGGGCCCGTGAGCAATGAGCAGTTCTTC. The chain joins TRBV30 to TRBJ2-1, with D possibly matching TRBD1 (6 bases). CDR1 is GTSNPN, CDR2 SVGIG, per germline (reference sequence). The CDR3 is 16 amino acids. V lost 2 bases to trimming and J lost 6 bases, with 20 bases between them.

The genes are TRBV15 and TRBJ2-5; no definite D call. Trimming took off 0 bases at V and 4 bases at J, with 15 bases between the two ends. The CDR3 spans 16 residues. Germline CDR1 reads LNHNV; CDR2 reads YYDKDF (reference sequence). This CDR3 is CATSRDPGGGRETQYF. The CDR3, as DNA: TGTGCCACCAGCAGAGATCCAGGTGGTGGCAGAGAGACCCAGTACTTC.

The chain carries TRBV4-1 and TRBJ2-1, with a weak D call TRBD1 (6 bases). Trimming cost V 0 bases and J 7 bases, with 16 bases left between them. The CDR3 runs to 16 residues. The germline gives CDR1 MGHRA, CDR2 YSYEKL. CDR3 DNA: TGCGCCAGCAGCCAAGATTTCACAGGGAGTCGGAATGAGCAGTTCTTC. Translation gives CASSQDFTGSRNEQFF.

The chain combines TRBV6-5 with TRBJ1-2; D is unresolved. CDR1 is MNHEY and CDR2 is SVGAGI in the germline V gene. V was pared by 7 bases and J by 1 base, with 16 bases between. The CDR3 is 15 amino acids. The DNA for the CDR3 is TGTGCCAGCAAGAAAGATCCTCTACTTAACTATGGCTACACCTTC. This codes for CASKKDPLLNYGYTF.

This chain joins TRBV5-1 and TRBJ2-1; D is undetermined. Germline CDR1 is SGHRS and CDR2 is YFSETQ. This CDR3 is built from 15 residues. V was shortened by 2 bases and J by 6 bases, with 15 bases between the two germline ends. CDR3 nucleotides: TGCGCCAGCAGCTTTCAGCCCGAGACGGCCAATGAGCAGTTCTTC. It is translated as CASSFQPETANEQFF. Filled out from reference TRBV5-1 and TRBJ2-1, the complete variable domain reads KAGVTQTPRYLIKTRGQQVTLSCSPISGHRSVSWYQQTPGQGLQFLFEYFSETQRNKGNFPGRFSGRQFSNSRSEMNVSTLELGDSALYLCASSFQPETANEQFFGPGTRLTVL.